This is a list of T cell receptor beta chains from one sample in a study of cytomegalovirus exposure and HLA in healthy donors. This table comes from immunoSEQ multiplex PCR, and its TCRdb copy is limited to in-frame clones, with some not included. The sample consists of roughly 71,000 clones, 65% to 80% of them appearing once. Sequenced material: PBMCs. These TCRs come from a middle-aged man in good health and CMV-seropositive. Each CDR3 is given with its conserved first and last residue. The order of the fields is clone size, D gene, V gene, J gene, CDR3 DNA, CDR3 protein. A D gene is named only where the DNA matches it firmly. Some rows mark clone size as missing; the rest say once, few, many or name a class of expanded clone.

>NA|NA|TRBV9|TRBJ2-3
TGTGCCAGCAGCTCCGACAGGAGCACAGATACGCAGTATTTT
CASSSDRSTDTQYF
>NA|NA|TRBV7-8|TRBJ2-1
TGTGCCAGCAGTCGGCCGGGGAGAAACAACAATGAGCAGTTCTTC
CASSRPGRNNNEQFF
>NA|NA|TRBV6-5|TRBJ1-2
TGTGCCAGCAGTTACTCTAGAGATTCTAACTATGGCTACACCTTC
CASSYSRDSNYGYTF
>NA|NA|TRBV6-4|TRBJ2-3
TGTGCCAGCAGTGACCTGGCGGATAGCACAGATACGCAGTATTTT
CASSDLADSTDTQYF
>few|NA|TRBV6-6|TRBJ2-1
TGTGCCAGCAAGGCGGGGAGGTCCTACAATGAGCAGTTCTTC
CASKAGRSYNEQFF
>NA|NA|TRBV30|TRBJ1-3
TGTGCCGCAACAGAAAGTGTCTCTGGAAACACCATATATTTT
CAATESVSGNTIYF
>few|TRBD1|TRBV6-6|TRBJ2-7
TGTGCCAGCAGCTCAAGACAGGGGGTTAACGCCTACGAGCAGTACTTC
CASSSRQGVNAYEQYF
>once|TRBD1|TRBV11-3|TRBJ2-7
TGTGCCAGCAGCCCCGGGACAGGGGGGGGCGAGCAGTACTTC
CASSPGTGGGEQYF
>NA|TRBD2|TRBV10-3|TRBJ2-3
TGTGCCAGAGCGGGGGGGCCGTCAGATACGCAGTATTTT
CARAGGPSDTQYF
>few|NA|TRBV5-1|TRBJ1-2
TGCGCCAGCAGCAGGGGGGGCTACACCTTC
CASSRGGYTF
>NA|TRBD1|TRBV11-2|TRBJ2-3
TGTGCCAGCAGCAAGGGGGCCAGGGAGACGCAGTATTTT
CASSKGARETQYF
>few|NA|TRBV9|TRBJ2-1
TGTGCCAGCAGCGTACAAGGGGGTCTTTCCTCCTACAATGAGCAGTTCTTC
CASSVQGGLSSYNEQFF
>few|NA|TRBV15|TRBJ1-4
TGTGCCACCAGCAGGCCGCTCGCAGGGATAGAAAAACTGTTTTTT
CATSRPLAGIEKLFF
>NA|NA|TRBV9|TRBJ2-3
TGTGCCAGCAGCCTCCCATTGGTCCCGGAGGGGCCAGATACGCAGTATTTT
CASSLPLVPEGPDTQYF
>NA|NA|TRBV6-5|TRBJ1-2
TGTGCCAGCAGTTACTCGTGGGGGAGGGATGGCTACACCTTC
CASSYSWGRDGYTF
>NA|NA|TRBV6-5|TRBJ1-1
TGTGCCAGCAGTTGGGGGACTTCTACTGAAGCTTTCTTT
CASSWGTSTEAFF
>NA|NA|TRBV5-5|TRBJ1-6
TGTGCCAGCAGCTCATACATGCTCGGGAGGGATTCACCCCTCCACTTT
CASSSYMLGRDSPLHF
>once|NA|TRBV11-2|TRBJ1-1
TGTGCCAGCAGCTTTATGGAGACTGCGAACACTGAAGCTTTCTTT
CASSFMETANTEAFF
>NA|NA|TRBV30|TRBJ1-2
TGTGCCTGGAGTGTGGCGGATGGCTACACCTTC
CAWSVADGYTF
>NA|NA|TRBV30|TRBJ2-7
TGTGCCTGGAGTAATGGGGGGATGGGAGAGCAGTACTTC
CAWSNGGMGEQYF
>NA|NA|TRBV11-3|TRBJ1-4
TGTGCCAGCACCTCTGGGGGGTCAGGAGAAAAACTGTTTTTT
CASTSGGSGEKLFF
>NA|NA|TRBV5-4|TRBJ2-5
TGTGCCAGCAGCTTGGGGGGGCAACAAGAGACCCAGTACTTC
CASSLGGQQETQYF
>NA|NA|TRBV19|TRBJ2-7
TGTGCCAGTAAACCTCAGGGAAGCTCCTACGAGCAGTACTTC
CASKPQGSSYEQYF
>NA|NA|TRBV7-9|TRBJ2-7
TGTGCCAGCAACCGGGACATCGACGACGAGCAGTACTTC
CASNRDIDDEQYF
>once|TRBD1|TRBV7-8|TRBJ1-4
TGTGCCAGCAGCAGAACCGGGACAGGGCAAGAAAAACTGTTTTTT
CASSRTGTGQEKLFF
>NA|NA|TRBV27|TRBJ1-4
TGTGCCAGCAGTACCTGGACGGGGTCAAATGAAAAACTGTTTTTT
CASSTWTGSNEKLFF
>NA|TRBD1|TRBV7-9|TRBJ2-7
TGTGCCAGCAGCGCCCGGGACAGATCCTACGAGCAGTACTTC
CASSARDRSYEQYF
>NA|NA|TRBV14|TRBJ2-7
TGTGCCAGCAGCCCCGGCCCAGGGACCTACGAGCAGTACTTC
CASSPGPGTYEQYF
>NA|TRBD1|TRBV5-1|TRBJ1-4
TGCGCCAGCAGCTTGGCTCAGGGGGTTGGGAAACTGTTTTTT
CASSLAQGVGKLFF
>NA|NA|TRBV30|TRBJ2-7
TGTGCCTGGAGTCGTCCCCCCTCCTACGAGCAGTACTTC
CAWSRPPSYEQYF
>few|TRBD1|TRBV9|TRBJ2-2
TGTGCCAGCAGCGCCCTCGGGACAGCCCTAGGCGGGGAGCTGTTTTTT
CASSALGTALGGELFF
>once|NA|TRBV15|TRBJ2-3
TGTGCCACCAGCCCCCGCAGGGGGGTCAGTGATACGCAGTATTTT
CATSPRRGVSDTQYF
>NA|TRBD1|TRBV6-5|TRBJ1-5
TGTGCCAGCACCGGGACAGGGCTAAAGCAGCCCCAGCATTTT
CASTGTGLKQPQHF
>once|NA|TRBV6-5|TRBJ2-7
TGTGCCAGCAGTTCACCCGCGGCCTACGAGCAGTACTTC
CASSSPAAYEQYF
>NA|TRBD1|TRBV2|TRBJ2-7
TGTGCCAGCATTTTGACAGGGGCTCCCAACGAGCAGTACTTC
CASILTGAPNEQYF
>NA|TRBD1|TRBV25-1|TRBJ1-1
TGTGCCAGCAGTTTGTCAGGGGGCACGTACACTGAAGCTTTCTTT
CASSLSGGTYTEAFF
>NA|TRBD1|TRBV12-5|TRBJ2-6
TGTGCTAGTGGCCCAGGACAGGGGGCAAGTTCTGGGGCCAACGTCCTGACTTTC
CASGPGQGASSGANVLTF
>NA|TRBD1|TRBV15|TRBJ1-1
TGTGCCACCAGCGCCCGACAGGGGAACACTGAAGCTTTCTTT
CATSARQGNTEAFF
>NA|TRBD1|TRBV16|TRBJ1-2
TGTGCCAGCAGCCAATCGGGGACAGACTATGGCTACACCTTC
CASSQSGTDYGYTF
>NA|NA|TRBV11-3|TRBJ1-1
TGTGCCAGCAGCTTAGCGTCCACTGAAGCTTTCTTT
CASSLASTEAFF
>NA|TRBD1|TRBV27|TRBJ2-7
TGTGCCAGCAGTTCTGGACAGGGGGTATACGAGCAGTACTTC
CASSSGQGVYEQYF
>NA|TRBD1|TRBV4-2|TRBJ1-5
TGTGCCAGCAGCCCGAAGACAGGGCAGAATCAGCCCCAGCATTTT
CASSPKTGQNQPQHF
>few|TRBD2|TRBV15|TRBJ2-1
TGTGCCACCGCTCACAGTAGCGGGGTCCCCTACAATGAGCAGTTCTTC
CATAHSSGVPYNEQFF
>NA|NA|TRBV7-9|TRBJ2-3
TGTGCCAGCAGCTTATCTGTTGCGAGCACAGATACGCAGTATTTT
CASSLSVASTDTQYF
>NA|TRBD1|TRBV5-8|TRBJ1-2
TGTGCCAGCAGCCGGACAGGGGGCTTGGGGGGCTATGGCTACACCTTC
CASSRTGGLGGYGYTF
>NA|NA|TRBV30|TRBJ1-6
TGTGCCTGGAGTCCGGGAAGCCAACCATCACCCCTCCACTTT
CAWSPGSQPSPLHF
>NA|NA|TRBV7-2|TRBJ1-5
TGTGCCAGCAGCCAAACCTCAGGGGTTCTCCAGCCCCAGCATTTT
CASSQTSGVLQPQHF
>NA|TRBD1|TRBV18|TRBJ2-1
TGTGCCAGCTCACAGGACAGGTTGAATGAGCAGTTCTTC
CASSQDRLNEQFF
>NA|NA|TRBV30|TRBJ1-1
TGTGCCTGGACCAGGGGAGCCGGCACTGAAGCTTTCTTT
CAWTRGAGTEAFF
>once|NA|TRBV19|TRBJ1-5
TGTGCCAGTAGTATATCGACGGGGGGATCCAATCAGCCCCAGCATTTT
CASSISTGGSNQPQHF
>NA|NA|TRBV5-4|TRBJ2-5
TGTGCCAGCAGGACTGTTACCCAAGAGACCCAGTACTTC
CASRTVTQETQYF
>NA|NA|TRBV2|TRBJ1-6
TGTGCCAGCGGGTGGGGAGGGTCACCCCTCCACTTT
CASGWGGSPLHF
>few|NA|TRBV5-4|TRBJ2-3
TGTGCCAGCAGCTGGGAGGATACGCAGTATTTT
CASSWEDTQYF
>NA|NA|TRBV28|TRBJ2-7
TGTGCCAGCAGACATCAGGGTGGCGAGCAGTACTTC
CASRHQGGEQYF